This T cell receptor beta chain is from a study of blood T cell repertoires in COVID-19. Turning to the study itself: Researchers got acute and convalescent COVID-19 samples from the United States, Italy and Spain.

How the authors handled the data: Amplification of reference gene primers provided the estimated nucleated cell counts. TCRdb's table, derived via immunoSEQ multiplex PCR, lists solely in-frame clones and lacks some. Clone size and the V and J calls come from that table; the DNA yielded D and trimming. In the table there are 63,000 or so clones, about 80% of which are singletons. The CDR3 is 14 residues long. Germline V CDR1 and CDR2: SEHNR, FQNEAQ (reference sequence). V was shortened by 2 bases and J by 2 bases, with 9 bases between the two germline ends. This chain uses TRBV7-9 with TRBJ1-2; D gene unclear. Sequenced: peripheral blood. The TCR originated in a man older than 75 with active COVID-19. The CDR3 bases are TGTGCCAGCAGCTTATCCCTCCCCAACTATGGCTACACCTTC. Its translation: CASSLSLPNYGYTF.